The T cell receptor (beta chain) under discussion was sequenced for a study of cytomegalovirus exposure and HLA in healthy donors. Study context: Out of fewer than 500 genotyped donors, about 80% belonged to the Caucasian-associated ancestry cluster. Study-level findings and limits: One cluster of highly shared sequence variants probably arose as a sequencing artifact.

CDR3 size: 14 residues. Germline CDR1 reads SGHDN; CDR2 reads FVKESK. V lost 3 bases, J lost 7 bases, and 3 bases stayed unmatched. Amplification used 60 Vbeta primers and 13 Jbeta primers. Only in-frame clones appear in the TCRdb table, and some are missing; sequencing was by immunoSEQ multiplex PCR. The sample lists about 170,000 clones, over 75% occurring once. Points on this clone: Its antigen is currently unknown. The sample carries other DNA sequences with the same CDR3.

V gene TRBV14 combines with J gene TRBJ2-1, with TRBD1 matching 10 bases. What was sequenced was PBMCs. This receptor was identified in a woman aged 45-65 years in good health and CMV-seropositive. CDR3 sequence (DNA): TGTGCCAGCAGCCATAGGGACAGGGGTAATGAGCAGTTCTTC. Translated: CASSHRDRGNEQFF. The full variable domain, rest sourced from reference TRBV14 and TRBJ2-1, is EAGVTQFPSHSVIEKGQTVTLRCDPISGHDNLYWYRRVMGKEIKFLLHFVKESKQDESGMPNNRFLAERTGGTYSTLKVQPAELEDSGVYFCASSHRDRGNEQFFGPGTRLTVL.